This T cell receptor beta chain originates from a study of cytomegalovirus exposure and HLA in healthy donors. V lost 2 bases to trimming and J lost 4 bases, with 7 bases between them. Germline assignment: CDR1 MNHEY and CDR2 SVGAGI. This CDR3 spans 13 amino acids. The study's findings and limits: According to reports, the classifier identified cytomegalovirus status with high specificity and sensitivity. Subsequent analysis showed first-cohort TCR clusters tending to co-occur in some 120 validation repertoires. The study designated roughly 160 TCR beta chains cytomegalovirus-associated.

This table comes from immunoSEQ multiplex PCR, and its TCRdb copy is limited to in-frame clones, with some not included. The repertoire includes 100,000 to 150,000 clones, 89% of them detected once, and 1% to 1.4% sits in the top ten. In regard to this clone: Its antigen is currently unknown.

The clonotype was recovered from a woman aged 18 to 35 in good health and CMV-seronegative. Specimen: PBMCs. The chain links TRBV6-5 to TRBJ2-3; D gene ambiguous. The DNA of the CDR3 is TGTGCCAGCAGTTACGAGGCGGCAGATACGCAGTATTTT. Its translation: CASSYEAADTQYF.